This entry lists 5 T cell receptor beta chains sequenced from one sample in a study of cytomegalovirus exposure and HLA in healthy donors. The PCR made use of 60 Vbeta and 13 Jbeta primers. The assay was immunoSEQ multiplex PCR, and TCRdb's table has in-frame clones only and misses some. The sample records 97,000 or so clones, about 81% being singletons. Sequenced sample: PBMCs. The receptors come from a middle-aged man in good health and CMV-seronegative.

CDR3 sequence (DNA): TGTGCCAGCAGCTTGGGACAGGGGAGGGACACCATATATTTT. Translation: CASSLGQGRDTIYF. The rearrangement uses TRBV5-4 and TRBJ1-3; 8 bases are shared with TRBD1. Germline V gives CDR1 SGHNT, CDR2 YYREEE (reference sequence). J lost 8 bases, V lost 0 bases, and 4 bases had no gene match. CDR3 length equals 14 residues.

This clone is a singleton in its sample. This chain links TRBV2 with TRBJ2-5, with 8 bases matching TRBD2. The CDR3 runs to 17 residues. The germline V gene encodes CDR1 SNHLY and CDR2 FYNNEI. Losses at the gene ends were 1 base for V and 5 bases for J; bases not matched to a gene: 12. CDR3 in DNA: TGTGCCAGCAGTGAAGGGGCGGGGGGCGGAGCAGGGGAGACCCAGTACTTC. Its translation is CASSEGAGGGAGETQYF.

This clone was observed a handful of times. In nucleotides, the CDR3 is TGCGCCAGCAGCGGAGGAATGGAGACCCAGTACTTC. Its translation: CASSGGMETQYF. The gene calls are TRBV5-1 and TRBJ2-5; D is possibly TRBD2 (5 bases). V gave up 4 bases and J gave up 5 bases, with 9 bases separating them. The CDR3 extends over 12 amino acids. The V gene's germline CDR1 is SGHRS and CDR2 YFSETQ. The entire variable domain, with the rest obtained from reference TRBV5-1 and TRBJ2-5, is as follows: KAGVTQTPRYLIKTRGQQVTLSCSPISGHRSVSWYQQTPGQGLQFLFEYFSETQRNKGNFPGRFSGRQFSNSRSEMNVSTLELGDSALYLCASSGGMETQYFGPGTRLLVL.

The V gene is TRBV27, the J gene TRBJ1-1, with a possible D match to TRBD1 (5 bases). Germline CDR1 reads MNHEY; CDR2 reads SMNVEV (reference sequence). Trimming removed 5 bases at V and 1 base at J, with 8 bases between. This CDR3 has 13 residues. DNA of the CDR3: TGTGCCAGCAGTCCAAGGGGGAACACTGAAGCTTTCTTT. It is translated as CASSPRGNTEAFF.

The chain joins TRBV27 to TRBJ1-6; 9 nucleotides match TRBD1. The CDR3 sequence is 17 residues long. The J segment lost 0 bases and the V segment lost 5 bases, leaving 5 bases of the junction unmatched. The germline V gene encodes CDR1 MNHEY and CDR2 SMNVEV (reference sequence). The CDR3 loop is CASSPGQGSSYNSPLHF. DNA for the CDR3: TGTGCCAGCAGTCCGGGACAGGGTTCCTCCTATAATTCACCCCTCCACTTT.